These 23 T cell receptor beta chains originate from one sample sequenced in a study of early T cells in non-severe SARS-CoV-2 infection. A single record per CDR3 protein comes from TCRdb applying MiXCR to the 5' RACE reads. The repertoire consists of 65,000 to 95,000 distinct CDR3 sequences, with 5% occurring once and the leading ten covering less than 9.5%. This material consisted of whole blood, taken at baseline. The receptors originated from an adult who was a healthcare worker with PCR-confirmed SARS-CoV-2 infection or an uninfected control (not recorded which).

This clonotype was observed many times. The V gene is TRBV29-1, the J gene TRBJ2-1, with TRBD1 identical over 10 bases. The V segment lost 1 base and the J segment 9 bases; nucleotides outside the gene matches: 6. Germline values: CDR1 SQVTM, CDR2 ANQGSEA. The CDR3 runs 14 residues. The CDR3, as DNA: TGCAGCGTTGAAGTCTTGCGGGACAGGGGTGAGCAGTTCTTC. As protein: CSVEVLRDRGEQFF.

This clonotype was seen many times. The V call is TRBV20-1, the J call TRBJ2-5; the match to TRBD2 covers 10 bases. Trimming cost V 1 base and J 0 bases; bases outside gene matches: 2. There are 15 residues in the CDR3. Germline CDR1 reads DFQATT; CDR2 reads SNEGSKA (reference sequence). The CDR3 protein is CSARVLAGDQETQYF. The CDR3 bases are TGCAGTGCTAGAGTTCTAGCGGGAGACCAAGAGACCCAGTACTTC.

In this sample, this clonotype turned up many times. J is TRBJ2-3 and V is TRBV20-1, with D perhaps matching TRBD2 (5 bases). Germline V lookup: CDR1 DFQATT, CDR2 SNEGSKA (reference sequence). The CDR3 has 12 residues. The V end lost 6 bases, the J end lost 6 bases, and 13 bases lay between the germline ends. The chain's CDR3 is CSALAYADTQYF. In DNA, the CDR3 is TGCAGTGCGCTAGCCTACGCCGATACGCAGTATTTT.

About this clonotype: One end of the junction is discordant with germline, which a read error may explain. This chain's CDR3 is CAGSLTVGSGANVLTF. The CDR3 region has the DNA TGTGCCGGCAGCTTAACCGTTGGCTCTGGGGCCAACGTCCTGACTTTC. This sequence joins TRBV11-2 and TRBJ2-6, with D uncertain. Germline V gives CDR1 SGHAT, CDR2 FQNNGV. The CDR3 is made up of 16 amino acids.

The chain uses TRBV7-9 and TRBJ1-5; TRBD1 matches at 8 bases. The CDR3 is 14 residues long. After removal of 5 bases from V and 5 bases from J, the junction contained 5 bases not matched to a gene. The germline CDR1 and CDR2 sequences are SEHNR and FQNEAQ (reference sequence). The CDR3 reads CASSQGQGDQPQHF. CDR3 bases: TGTGCCAGCAGCCAAGGACAGGGAGATCAGCCCCAGCATTTT. Based on the CDR3 plus reference TRBV7-9 and TRBJ1-5, the full variable domain is DTGVSQNPRHKITKRGQNVTFRCDPISEHNRLYWYRQTLGQGPEFLTYFQNEAQLEKSRLLSDRFSAERPKGSFSTLEIQRTEQGDSAMYLCASSQGQGDQPQHFGDGTRLSIL.

Here the CDR3 reads CASSPEGQSRHYGYTF. The CDR3 nucleotides read TGTGCCAGCTCACCAGAGGGACAGTCACGCCACTATGGCTACACCTTC. This chain links TRBV18 with TRBJ1-2; 7 bases align to TRBD1. The CDR3 covers 16 residues. Germline V gives CDR1 KGHSH, CDR2 LQKENI. Unmatched junction bases numbered 9, after V lost 2 bases and J lost 3 bases. The whole variable domain, remainder taken from reference TRBV18 and TRBJ1-2, is NAGVMQNPRHLVRRRGQEARLRCSPMKGHSHVYWYRQLPEEGLKFMVYLQKENIIDESGMPKERFSAEFPKEGPSILRIQQVVRGDSAAYFCASSPEGQSRHYGYTFGSGTRLTVV.

The V and J genes are TRBV24-1 and TRBJ2-1; the D is unclear. V lost 5 bases and J 2 bases, leaving 6 bases between the germline ends. CDR1 KGHDR and CDR2 SFDVKD come from the germline V gene. The CDR3 consists of 13 residues. CDR3 region: CATSGGTYNEQFF. DNA of the CDR3: TGTGCCACCAGTGGTGGGACCTACAATGAGCAGTTCTTC.

This clonotype has at least ten counts. The chain carries TRBV18 and TRBJ1-1, with D unclear. The germline V gene encodes CDR1 KGHSH and CDR2 LQKENI. V was shortened by 4 bases and J by 11 bases, with 26 bases between the two germline ends. This CDR3 has 16 amino acids. The CDR3 DNA reads TGTGCCAGCTCACTCTATTCAGCGGAGAGCATGAAGTGGGCTTTCTTT. It specifies CASSLYSAESMKWAFF.

This clonotype was counted at least ten times. The J gene is TRBJ2-1, the V gene TRBV19, with TRBD2 identical over 8 bases. Trimming at V came to 6 bases and at J to 6 bases, leaving 10 bases not matched to a gene. Germline CDR1 reads LNHDA; CDR2 reads SQIVND (reference sequence). CDR3 length: 15 residues. The CDR3: CASSPGGSTLNEQFF. In nucleotides, the CDR3 is TGTGCCAGTAGCCCGGGGGGGTCCACCCTCAATGAGCAGTTCTTC.

Many counts were recorded for this clonotype. This chain joins TRBV11-2 and TRBJ1-2; 8 bases align to TRBD1. CDR1 is SGHAT and CDR2 is FQNNGV in the germline V gene. The CDR3 totals 13 residues. With 1 base clipped from V and 8 bases from J, the junction kept 3 bases outside the gene matches. The CDR3 sequence is CASSLGTGKGYTF. The CDR3 DNA reads as TGTGCCAGCAGCTTAGGGACAGGGAAAGGCTACACCTTC.

This clonotype occurred many times. The chain uses TRBV5-1 and TRBJ2-1; D unresolved. The CDR3 runs 15 residues. V was pared by 3 bases and J by 8 bases, with 18 bases between. The germline V gene encodes CDR1 SGHRS and CDR2 YFSETQ. CDR3 in amino acids: CASSSLADPIYEQFF. The CDR3 bases are TGCGCCAGCAGCTCGTTAGCCGACCCAATTTATGAGCAGTTCTTC.

The rearrangement joins TRBV2 to TRBJ2-7; 13 bases are shared with TRBD2. Germline V gene sequence: CDR1 SNHLY, CDR2 FYNNEI. The ends lost 4 bases at V and 6 bases at J; junction bases unmatched: 6. This CDR3 is built from 15 residues. CDR3 protein: CASSGGLAGAPEQYF. CDR3 bases: TGTGCCAGCAGTGGTGGACTAGCGGGAGCCCCCGAGCAGTACTTC.

This clonotype showed up just a few times. The chain links TRBV30 to TRBJ1-5; tentatively, D is TRBD1 (6 bases). Germline CDR1 is GTSNPN and CDR2 is SVGIG (reference sequence). The CDR3 consists of 15 residues. With 4 bases removed from V and 3 bases from J, the gap between germline ends came to 16 bases. CDR3 coding DNA: TGTGCCTGGAATACTCAGGGGAACCTCAATCAGCCCCAGCATTTT. This gives the protein CAWNTQGNLNQPQHF.

The V and J genes are TRBV12-3 or TRBV12-4 and TRBJ1-1, with D possibly TRBD1 on 6 matching bases. V was shortened by 8 bases and J by 8 bases, with 18 bases between the two germline ends. This CDR3 comprises 13 residues. The CDR3 region is CASRLDGDREAFF. Written as DNA, the CDR3 is TGTGCCAGCCGCCTAGATGGCGACAGGGAAGCTTTCTTT.

This clonotype was seen a handful of times. The chain couples TRBV2 to TRBJ1-5; D is uncertain. The CDR3 loop spans 13 amino acids. V gave up 7 bases and J gave up 5 bases, with 12 bases separating them. The germline gives CDR1 SNHLY, CDR2 FYNNEI. The CDR3 spells CASTLGGHQPQHF. CDR3 in DNA: TGTGCCAGCACCTTAGGAGGTCATCAGCCCCAGCATTTT.

V gene TRBV7-9 combines with J gene TRBJ1-4, with D possibly matching TRBD1 (6 bases). CDR1 is SEHNR, CDR2 FQNEAQ, per germline (reference sequence). Trimming cost V 5 bases and J 11 bases, with 18 bases left between them. The CDR3 consists of 14 residues. The CDR3 loop is CASSQDRTTRKLFF. The CDR3 DNA sequence: TGTGCCAGCAGCCAAGACAGGACAACGCGGAAACTGTTTTTT.

V gene TRBV7-2 combines with J gene TRBJ1-5; D gene ambiguous. The CDR3 covers 13 residues. CDR1 and CDR2 from the germline V gene are SGHTA and FQGNSA. With 4 bases removed from V and 2 bases from J, the gap between germline ends came to 6 bases. CDR3 DNA sequence: TGTGCCAGCAGCTACAGAGGCAATCAGCCCCAGCATTTT. Amino acids: CASSYRGNQPQHF.

This clonotype was picked up many times. J is TRBJ1-1 and V is TRBV7-6, with D possibly TRBD1 on 6 matching bases. V shed 1 base and J shed 4 bases, with 10 bases lying between them. This CDR3 is built from 14 residues. Germline loops: CDR1 SGHVS, CDR2 FNYEAQ. CDR3 in DNA: TGTGCCAGCAGCTTAGTACAGGGTGGCACTGAAGCTTTCTTT. Translation gives CASSLVQGGTEAFF.

This clonotype showed up many times. The rearrangement links TRBV11-3 to TRBJ2-1; D is uncertain. V shed 3 bases and J shed 10 bases, with 7 bases lying between them. The germline gives CDR1 SGHNT, CDR2 YENEEA. The CDR3 spans 11 residues. The CDR3 spells CASSFQGEQFF. The DNA for the CDR3 is TGTGCCAGCAGCTTCCAAGGGGAGCAGTTCTTC.

This clonotype was seen a few times. V is TRBV20-1 and J is TRBJ2-7; D may match TRBD1 or TRBD2 (5 bases each). This CDR3 has 15 residues. Per the germline V gene, CDR1 is DFQATT and CDR2 is SNEGSKA (reference sequence). Trimming pared 3 bases from V and 1 base from J, leaving 16 bases between. CDR3 in amino acids: CSARSRDAGSYEQYF. In DNA, the CDR3 is TGCAGTGCTAGGTCACGGGACGCAGGGTCCTACGAGCAGTACTTC.

This clonotype was counted ten times or more. The V gene is TRBV6-1, the J gene TRBJ2-2; TRBD2 matches 9 bases. The V segment lost 4 bases and the J segment 4 bases; nucleotides outside the gene matches: 4. The CDR3 covers 15 residues. In germline, CDR1 is MNHNS, CDR2 SASEGT. This CDR3 is CASSGRLAATGELFF. For the CDR3, the DNA is TGTGCCAGCAGTGGCAGACTAGCGGCCACCGGGGAGCTGTTTTTT.

This clonotype occurred many times. The chain recombines TRBV30 with TRBJ2-7; tentative D call: TRBD1 (6 bases). Germline V gene data show CDR1 as GTSNPN and CDR2 as SVGIG (reference sequence). Trimming removed 2 bases at V and 6 bases at J, with 20 bases between. The CDR3 totals 15 residues. CDR3 coding DNA: TGTGCCTGGAGTCCCAACAGGGTCCCCCGGGTCGAGCAGTACTTC. Translated, it gives CAWSPNRVPRVEQYF.

V is TRBV2 and J is TRBJ1-2; TRBD1 is a possible D gene (6 bases). The germline V and J ends were trimmed by 7 bases and 7 bases, with 10 bases remaining between them. There are 11 residues in the CDR3. Germline V lookup: CDR1 SNHLY, CDR2 FYNNEI. CDR3 sequence: CASTGAGGYTF. CDR3 coding DNA: TGTGCCAGCACAGGGGCTGGTGGCTACACCTTC.